This T cell receptor beta chain was sequenced for a study of beta chain features in type 1 diabetes. Findings of the study overall: Moderate but significant shortening of TCRB CDR3s was recorded in all four CD4+ subsets from Type 1 diabetes patients.

As for this clone: Antigen specificity is unknown.

Sequenced material consisted of expressed TCRB transcripts (all of the isolated RNA was reverse transcribed). Measured with immunoSEQ multiplex PCR; TCRdb has only the in-frame clones, and not every one. The table has about 660,000 clones, 11% to 15% seen once. This TCR was recovered from a young man with type 1 diabetes. Sequencing was carried out using naive CD4+ T cells from blood.

The CDR3, as DNA: TGTGCCAGCAGCAAAGGACTTAACACTGAAGCTTTCTTT. Protein: CASSKGLNTEAFF. J is TRBJ1-1 and V is TRBV7-8; D is undetermined. Between the trimmed V and J ends, which lost 5 bases and 2 bases, there was a span of 9 bases. Looked up from germline, CDR1 is SGHVS and CDR2 is FQNEAQ. This CDR3 is built from 13 residues. The whole variable domain, remainder taken from reference TRBV7-8 and TRBJ1-1, is GAGVSQSPRYKVAKRGQDVALRCDPISGHVSLFWYQQALGQGPEFLTYFQNEAQLDKSGLPSDRFFAERPEGSVSTLKIQRTQQEDSAVYLCASSKGLNTEAFFGQGTRLTVV.